This T cell receptor beta chain was sequenced in a study of human T cells and chemical hapten exposure. This clonotype was seen only a few times. The ends were cut back, 5 bases at V and 5 bases at J, with 6 bases in the middle. The CDR3 runs 11 residues. Germline CDR1 SGHRS, CDR2 YFSETQ. Time point: pre-sensitization, week 0. Treatment of the sample: therapeutic diphenylcyclopropenone sensitization with weekly scalp DPC. Using its own MiXCR run on the RACE reads, TCRdb lists one record per CDR3 protein. The sample has some 400,000 distinct CDR3 sequences; 5% to 6.5% are singletons. The sample here was whole blood, taken in connection with sensitization to the hapten diphenylcyclopropenone (DPC). This sequence joins TRBV5-1 and TRBJ2-3; TRBD1 might be the D (5 bases). The clonotype originates from a woman between 50 and 59 years old with alopecia areata. Some clones in this sample may be carry-over from other donors' samples. CDR3 nucleotide sequence: TGCGCCAGCAGAGGGGAAGATACGCAGTATTTT. Its translation is CASRGEDTQYF.